A single sample gave rise to the 9 T cell receptor beta chains below, sequenced in a study of CD8 T cells in ankylosing spondylitis. TCRdb analysed the 5' RACE reads with MiXCR anew, one entry per CDR3 protein. In the table there are more than 110,000 distinct CDR3 sequences, more than 7% of which are singletons. Input material: synovial fluid, either unsorted or a sorted T cell fraction (not recorded which). All receptors come from a male donor with ankylosing spondylitis.

The CDR3 DNA is TGTGCCAGCAGTCGACAGGTCATGAACACTGAAGCTTTCTTT. This gives the protein CASSRQVMNTEAFF. The chain combines TRBV2 with TRBJ1-1, with D tentatively TRBD1 (6 bases). Trimming took off 5 bases at V and 0 bases at J, with 10 bases between the two ends. Germline CDR1 SNHLY, CDR2 FYNNEI. The CDR3 runs 14 residues.

The chain joins TRBV5-6 to TRBJ2-7; possibly TRBD1 or TRBD2 for D (5 bases each). The CDR3 has 15 amino acids. Germline CDR1 is SGHDT and CDR2 is YYEEEE. Trimming took off 4 bases at V and 4 bases at J, with 18 bases between the two ends. The CDR3 loop reads CASSRPGLRLYEQYF. DNA of the CDR3: TGTGCCAGCAGCCGGCCGGGGCTGCGGTTGTACGAGCAGTACTTC.

The chain links TRBV4-1 to TRBJ2-3; 10 nucleotides match TRBD2. Germline values: CDR1 MGHRA, CDR2 YSYEKL. With V trimmed by 3 bases and J by 4 bases, 4 bases remained unmatched. The CDR3 is made up of 15 amino acids. The DNA for the CDR3 is TGCGCCAGCAGCCACCCAGCGGGGGGGGCAGATACGCAGTATTTT. It is translated as CASSHPAGGADTQYF.

The J gene is TRBJ1-1, the V gene TRBV7-2; 8 nucleotides match TRBD1. Germline CDR1 and CDR2: SGHTA and FQGNSA. This CDR3 spans 13 amino acids. Trimming at V came to 5 bases and at J to 8 bases, leaving 7 bases not matched to a gene. This CDR3 is CASSDGQGREAFF. CDR3 in DNA: TGTGCCAGCAGCGACGGACAGGGCAGGGAAGCTTTCTTT. Complete variable domain (other parts from reference TRBV7-2 and TRBJ1-1): GAGVSQSPSNKVTEKGKDVELRCDPISGHTALYWYRQSLGQGLEFLIYFQGNSAPDKSGLPSDRFSAERTGGSVSTLTIQRTQQEDSAVYLCASSDGQGREAFFGQGTRLTVV.

This clonotype was detected only a few times. The chain combines TRBV27 with TRBJ1-3; D not resolved. Germline V lookup: CDR1 MNHEY, CDR2 SMNVEV (reference sequence). The V and J ends lost 0 bases and 0 bases respectively, with 6 bases between them. The CDR3 has 15 amino acids. Here the CDR3 reads CASSLSGHSGNTIYF. In DNA, the CDR3 is TGTGCCAGCAGTTTATCAGGGCACTCTGGAAACACCATATATTTT.

The chain joins TRBV28 to TRBJ2-3, with D hard to call. The germline V gene encodes CDR1 MDHEN and CDR2 SYDVKM. V was clipped by 7 bases and J by 3 bases, with 14 bases between them. The CDR3 runs to 14 residues. CDR3 protein: CASKMDASTDTQYF. CDR3 DNA sequence: TGTGCCAGCAAAATGGACGCAAGTACAGATACGCAGTATTTT.

Many counts were recorded for this clonotype. The V and J genes are TRBV7-2 and TRBJ2-2, with D possibly TRBD2 on 5 matching bases. Trimming shortened V by 5 bases and J by 6 bases, and 13 bases separated the two germline ends. There are 14 residues in the CDR3. CDR1 is SGHTA and CDR2 is FQGNSA in the germline V gene. The CDR3 sequence is CASSPTRIPGELFF. CDR3 DNA: TGTGCCAGCAGCCCAACTAGAATCCCCGGGGAGCTGTTTTTT.

The sample holds a few counts of this clonotype. V and J are TRBV5-1 and TRBJ2-1; the D gene could be TRBD1 or TRBD2 (5 bases each). Trimming shortened V by 7 bases and J by 3 bases, and 11 bases separated the two germline ends. The CDR3 has 13 residues. CDR1 and CDR2 (germline): SGHRS, YFSETQ. The CDR3 loop is CASHRDGYNEQFF. The CDR3 DNA reads TGCGCCAGCCATCGGGACGGCTACAATGAGCAGTTCTTC.

This clonotype was seen repeatedly, ten times or more. The chain joins TRBV28 to TRBJ2-5, with 11 bases matching TRBD2. The V segment lost 4 bases and the J segment 5 bases; nucleotides outside the gene matches: 6. There are 15 residues in the CDR3. Germline V gene lookup returns CDR1 MDHEN and CDR2 SYDVKM. The CDR3 region has the DNA TGTGCCAGCAGTTCCTTAGCGGGAGGGATTGAGACCCAGTACTTC. The encoded protein is CASSSLAGGIETQYF.